What follows is one T cell receptor beta chain and its context. What it binds is not known. Germline assignment: CDR1 SGHAT and CDR2 FQNNGV. V was trimmed by 0 bases and J by 6 bases, leaving 9 bases between them. This CDR3 region has 13 residues. TCRdb's copy holds only in-frame clones and misses some; the assay was immunoSEQ multiplex PCR. The repertoire holds about 3,400 clones, about 90% seen once, with roughly 2.3% in the top ten. The sample is drawn from a study of chemoradiotherapy in HPV16-positive cancers. The wider study: Functional T-cell assays on a couple of HPV16-positive patients' cells defined candidate HPV-specific clones and common TCR motifs.

Study-wide results and limits: For HPV16-positive patients, expanding HPV-responsive T cells associated with longer recurrence-free survival. During treatment, candidate HPV-specific clones and E7-related motifs expanded in tumor.

The rearrangement uses TRBV11-2 and TRBJ2-7; no firm D call. This specimen consisted of blood, obtained from a patient who underwent chemoradiotherapy. This clonotype originated in a human donor with HPV-associated anogenital cancer. In DNA, the CDR3 is TGTGCCAGCAGCTTAGATCGGTTGGCCGAGCAGTACTTC. Encoded protein: CASSLDRLAEQYF.